The 15 T cell receptor beta chains given below trace back to one sample, sequenced in a study of human thymus T cells. Thymus tissue for the work was resected from patients undergoing corrective heart surgery. TCRdb's table, derived via immunoSEQ multiplex PCR, lists solely in-frame clones and lacks some. Of about 78,000 clones in the sample, just over 95% were seen once. Sequencing was performed on thymus tissue. Source of these receptors: a boy younger than two with a congenital heart defect but otherwise immunologically healthy.

This chain links TRBV15 with TRBJ2-7; 11 bases are shared with TRBD1. CDR1 and CDR2 from the germline V gene are LNHNV and YYDKDF (reference sequence). The J segment lost 4 bases and the V segment lost 3 bases, leaving 14 bases of the junction unmatched. The CDR3 covers 18 residues. CDR3 sequence reads: CATSSTLRGGTGGYEQYF. CDR3 sequence (DNA): TGTGCCACCAGCAGTACTTTAAGGGGCGGGACAGGGGGGTACGAGCAGTACTTC.

The chain links TRBV4-2 to TRBJ2-3; 11 bases match TRBD2. V lost 3 bases and J lost 2; bases outside the gene matches: 10. Germline CDR1 LGHNA, CDR2 YNFKEQ. This CDR3 region has 18 residues. CDR3: CASSHALLAGALTDTQYF. The CDR3 DNA reads as TGTGCCAGCAGCCACGCCTTACTAGCGGGGGCCCTCACAGATACGCAGTATTTT.

The genes are TRBV7-9 and TRBJ2-3; D gene uncertain. V shed 0 bases and J shed 7 bases, with 5 bases lying between them. The CDR3 totals 12 residues. Per the germline V gene, CDR1 is SEHNR and CDR2 is FQNEAQ (reference sequence). CDR3 coding DNA: TGTGCCAGCAGCTTAGCGCTCCATACGCAGTATTTT. It is translated as CASSLALHTQYF.

The chain is built from TRBV18 and TRBJ2-1; D is perhaps TRBD1 or TRBD2 (7 bases each). This CDR3 comprises 19 residues. Germline assignment: CDR1 KGHSH and CDR2 LQKENI. Between the trimmed V and J ends, which lost 6 bases and 7 bases, there was a span of 31 bases. The CDR3 DNA reads as TGTGCCAGCTCTCCTCCGGGACAGCCCGACGAGGGAGGGCCGAATGAGCAGTTCTTC. Translated: CASSPPGQPDEGGPNEQFF.

J is TRBJ1-1 and V is TRBV9, with 9 bases fitting TRBD1. The CDR3 is made up of 18 amino acids. The trim removed 0 bases at V and 5 bases at J, leaving 14 bases unmatched. Germline-derived CDR1 and CDR2 are SGDLS and YYNGEE. CDR3 region: CASSVVPGTGPSRTEAFF. In nucleotides, the CDR3 is TGTGCCAGCAGCGTAGTCCCCGGGACAGGGCCATCGAGGACTGAAGCTTTCTTT.

V is TRBV5-6 and J is TRBJ1-5, with D uncertain. There are 13 residues in the CDR3. The V end was cut by 0 bases, the J end by 6 bases, with 7 bases between. Germline CDR1 SGHDT, CDR2 YYEEEE. The CDR3 DNA is TGTGCCAGCAGCTTGGATGCGGGTCAGCCCCAGCATTTT. Protein: CASSLDAGQPQHF. The variable domain in full, completed from reference TRBV5-6 and TRBJ1-5, reads DAGVTQSPTHLIKTRGQQVTLRCSPKSGHDTVSWYQQALGQGPQFIFQYYEEEERQRGNFPDRFSGHQFPNYSSELNVNALLLGDSALYLCASSLDAGQPQHFGDGTRLSIL.

The rearrangement uses TRBV5-5 and TRBJ2-7; D perhaps matches TRBD2 (5 bases). CDR3 length: 12 residues. V was clipped by 5 bases and J by 7 bases, with 13 bases between them. Germline-derived CDR1 and CDR2 are SGHKS and YYEKEE (reference sequence). CDR3: CASRPSRGEQYF. CDR3 in DNA: TGTGCCAGCAGACCGAGTCGGGGAGAGCAGTACTTC.

This sequence joins TRBV13 and TRBJ2-7; D remains ambiguous. The CDR3 covers 13 residues. Trimming left V 0 bases short and J 5 bases short, with 8 bases between. The germline gives CDR1 PRHDT, CDR2 FYEKMQ (reference sequence). CDR3 bases: TGTGCCAGCAGCTTAGGGGTAGTACACGAGCAGTACTTC. Translation gives CASSLGVVHEQYF.

The genes are TRBV28 and TRBJ2-4; D is unresolved. Per the germline V gene, CDR1 is MDHEN and CDR2 is SYDVKM. This CDR3 is built from 15 residues. The V and J ends lost 6 bases and 9 bases respectively, with 21 bases between them. CDR3 DNA: TGTGCCAGCAGCCTTTTCGAACACGAGGAGCCCATTCAGTACTTC. Its translation is CASSLFEHEEPIQYF.

V usage is TRBV6-1 and J usage is TRBJ2-7, with D unclear. The V gene's germline CDR1 is MNHNS and CDR2 SASEGT. The germline V and J ends were trimmed by 4 bases and 3 bases, with 10 bases remaining between them. The CDR3 covers 13 residues. CDR3 sequence: CASSVARIYEQYF. CDR3 in DNA: TGTGCCAGCAGTGTGGCAAGAATCTACGAGCAGTACTTC.

The chain employs TRBV7-9 and TRBJ2-1; D is uncertain. CDR1 is SEHNR, CDR2 FQNEAQ, per germline (reference sequence). Trimming took off 1 base at V and 13 bases at J, with 17 bases between the two ends. CDR3 length: 14 amino acids. The CDR3, as DNA: TGTGCCAGCAGCTTAGTACCCCGGATAGCTGGACAGTTCTTC. Residues: CASSLVPRIAGQFF. Based on the CDR3 plus reference TRBV7-9 and TRBJ2-1, the full variable domain is DTGVSQNPRHKITKRGQNVTFRCDPISEHNRLYWYRQTLGQGPEFLTYFQNEAQLEKSRLLSDRFSAERPKGSFSTLEIQRTEQGDSAMYLCASSLVPRIAGQFFGPGTRLTVL.

The chain is built from TRBV19 and TRBJ1-3, with D possibly TRBD1 on 6 matching bases. The CDR3 extends over 17 amino acids. CDR1 and CDR2 (germline): LNHDA, SQIVND (reference sequence). The V and J ends lost 0 bases and 4 bases respectively, with 16 bases between them. This CDR3 reads CASSIEIYRAFGNTIYF. The CDR3 DNA reads as TGTGCCAGTAGTATAGAGATCTACAGGGCTTTCGGAAACACCATATATTTT.

The chain has TRBV18 and TRBJ2-7; TRBD2 is a possible D gene (5 bases). V lost 0 bases to trimming and J lost 3 bases, with 12 bases between them. The length of the CDR3 is 15 residues. Germline-derived CDR1 and CDR2 are KGHSH and LQKENI. CDR3 nucleotides: TGTGCCAGCTCACCACCGGCAGGAGGCTACTACGAGCAGTACTTC. This translates into CASSPPAGGYYEQYF.

The genes are TRBV4-2 and TRBJ2-3; TRBD2 might be the D (6 bases). Looked up from germline, CDR1 is LGHNA and CDR2 is YNFKEQ. V lost 3 bases and J lost 3, with 25 bases in between. The CDR3 has 19 residues. CDR3 region: CASSHRAGTSHFSTDTQYF. CDR3 sequence (DNA): TGTGCCAGCAGCCACCGTGCGGGGACTTCCCATTTTAGTACAGATACGCAGTATTTT.

The chain couples TRBV6-5 to TRBJ2-7; the match to TRBD1 covers 7 bases. Germline CDR1 reads MNHEY; CDR2 reads SVGAGI. Losses at the gene ends were 2 bases for V and 4 bases for J; bases not matched to a gene: 11. The CDR3 runs 16 residues. The CDR3 bases are TGTGCCAGCAGTTACGATATCACAGGGGTTCAATACGAGCAGTACTTC. Protein: CASSYDITGVQYEQYF.